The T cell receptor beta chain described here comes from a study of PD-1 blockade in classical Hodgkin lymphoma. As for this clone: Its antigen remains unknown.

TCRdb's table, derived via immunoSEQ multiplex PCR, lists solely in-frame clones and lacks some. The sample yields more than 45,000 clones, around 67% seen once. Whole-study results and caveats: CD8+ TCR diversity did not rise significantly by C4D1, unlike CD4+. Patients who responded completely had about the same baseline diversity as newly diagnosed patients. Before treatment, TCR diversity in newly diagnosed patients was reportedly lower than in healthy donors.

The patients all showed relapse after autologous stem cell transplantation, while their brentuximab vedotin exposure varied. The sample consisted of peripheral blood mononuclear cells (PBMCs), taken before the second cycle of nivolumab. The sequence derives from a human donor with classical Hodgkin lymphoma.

In nucleotides, the CDR3 is TGTGCCAGTAGTCTCGGGCTCCCCAATAATGAAAAACTGTTTTTT. It encodes CASSLGLPNNEKLFF. This sequence joins TRBV19 and TRBJ1-4, with D unresolved. The CDR3 totals 15 residues. Trimming shortened V by 5 bases and J by 4 bases, and 14 bases separated the two germline ends. Germline V CDR1 and CDR2: LNHDA, SQIVND (reference sequence).